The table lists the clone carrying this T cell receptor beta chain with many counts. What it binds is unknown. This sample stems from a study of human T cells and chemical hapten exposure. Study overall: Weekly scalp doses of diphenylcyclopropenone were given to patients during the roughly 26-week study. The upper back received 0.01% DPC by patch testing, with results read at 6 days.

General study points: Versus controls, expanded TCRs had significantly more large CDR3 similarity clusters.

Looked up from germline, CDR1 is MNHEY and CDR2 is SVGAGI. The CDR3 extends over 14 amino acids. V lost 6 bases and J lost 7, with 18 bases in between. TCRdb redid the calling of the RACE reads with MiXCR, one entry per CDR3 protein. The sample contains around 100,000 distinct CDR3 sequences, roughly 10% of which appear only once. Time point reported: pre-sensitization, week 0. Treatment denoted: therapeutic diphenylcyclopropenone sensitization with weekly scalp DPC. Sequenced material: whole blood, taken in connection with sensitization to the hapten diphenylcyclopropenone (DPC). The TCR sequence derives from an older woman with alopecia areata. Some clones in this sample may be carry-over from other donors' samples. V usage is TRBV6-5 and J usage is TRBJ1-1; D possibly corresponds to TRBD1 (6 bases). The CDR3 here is CASRTPGVSGEAFF. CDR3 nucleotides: TGTGCCAGCAGAACTCCAGGGGTTTCGGGTGAAGCTTTCTTT.